These 27 T cell receptor beta chains share one sample of origin, sequenced in a study of OX40 agonist ivuxolimab in advanced cancers. Assay used: immunoSEQ multiplex PCR; TCRdb lists only in-frame clones, some missing. The sample carries roughly 80,000 clones, 86% recorded once. The sequencing here drew on CD4+ or CD8+ T cells sorted from blood, taken in a trial of the OX40 agonist ivuxolimab. The receptors were gathered from an adult with an advanced solid tumor such as melanoma, head and neck, liver or kidney cancer.

The chain combines TRBV5-4 with TRBJ2-3; D gene uncertain. Looked up from germline, CDR1 is SGHNT and CDR2 is YYREEE (reference sequence). V lost 1 base and J lost 2, with 5 bases in between. The CDR3 length is 13 residues. CDR3 protein: CASSLKDTDTQYF. Here the CDR3 DNA reads TGTGCCAGCAGCTTGAAGGACACAGATACGCAGTATTTT.

This chain connects TRBV19 to TRBJ2-1; no firm D call. The CDR3 has 13 amino acids. Germline CDR1 is LNHDA and CDR2 is SQIVND (reference sequence). Trimming took off 4 bases at V and 1 base at J, with 5 bases between the two ends. CDR3 DNA sequence: TGTGCCAGTAGTAAGCTGTCCTACAATGAGCAGTTCTTC. This encodes CASSKLSYNEQFF. Drawing the rest from reference TRBV19 and TRBJ2-1, the complete variable domain is DGGITQSPKYLFRKEGQNVTLSCEQNLNHDAMYWYRQDPGQGLRLIYYSQIVNDFQKGDIAEGYSVSREKKESFPLTVTSAQKNPTAFYLCASSKLSYNEQFFGPGTRLTVL.

The chain couples TRBV4-3 to TRBJ1-3, with D possibly TRBD1 on 6 matching bases. Germline V lookup: CDR1 LGHNA, CDR2 YSLEER. The CDR3 is 15 amino acids. V was trimmed by 1 base and J by 4 bases, leaving 11 bases between them. CDR3 sequence reads: CASSQAQGGGNTIYF. CDR3 DNA: TGCGCCAGCAGCCAAGCACAGGGAGGAGGAAACACCATATATTTT.

The V and J genes are TRBV19 and TRBJ1-1; the D is unclear. CDR1 is LNHDA, CDR2 SQIVND, per germline (reference sequence). V lost 3 bases, J lost 4 bases, and 6 bases lay in between. This CDR3 region has 12 residues. CDR3 sequence: CASSMTGTEAFF. The CDR3 DNA reads as TGTGCCAGTAGTATGACCGGCACTGAAGCTTTCTTT.

The CDR3 is CASSRATGTQYF. The CDR3 region has the DNA TGTGCCAGCTCACGGGCTACAGGGACCCAGTACTTC. The chain is built from TRBV18 and TRBJ2-5; TRBD1 might be the D (5 bases). Per the germline V gene, CDR1 is KGHSH and CDR2 is LQKENI. V gave up 4 bases and J gave up 7 bases, with 10 bases separating them. The CDR3 runs 12 residues.

This chain uses TRBV2 with TRBJ2-5; D ambiguous. This CDR3 has 16 amino acids. Germline V CDR1 and CDR2: SNHLY, FYNNEI. V was shortened by 6 bases and J by 5 bases, with 22 bases between the two germline ends. CDR3 nucleotides: TGTGCCAGCAGGGACCGTGGACGGCGTGTCCGGGAGACCCAGTACTTC. It is translated as CASRDRGRRVRETQYF.

The V and J genes are TRBV6-6 and TRBJ2-7, with D possibly being TRBD1 (5 bases). V was cut by 6 bases and J by 6 bases, with 18 bases left in between. Germline V CDR1 and CDR2: MNHNY, SVGAGI (reference sequence). This CDR3 spans 14 amino acids. CDR3 in amino acids: CASSSLGRASEQYF. For the CDR3, the DNA is TGTGCCAGCAGCTCCTTGGGCAGGGCAAGCGAGCAGTACTTC.

This sequence joins TRBV30 and TRBJ1-3; D is ambiguous. Trimming removed 0 bases at V and 0 bases at J, with 9 bases between. Germline V gene sequence: CDR1 GTSNPN, CDR2 SVGIG (reference sequence). The CDR3 is made up of 15 amino acids. The CDR3 is CAWSVPGFSGNTIYF. The CDR3 region has the DNA TGTGCCTGGAGTGTACCCGGATTCTCTGGAAACACCATATATTTT.

J is TRBJ1-2 and V is TRBV7-2; D is possibly TRBD1 (5 bases). The CDR3 totals 16 residues. V lost 1 base to trimming and J lost 0 bases, with 12 bases between them. The germline V gene encodes CDR1 SGHTA and CDR2 FQGNSA. CDR3 amino acids: CASSLVSTGSNYGYTF. The DNA for the CDR3 is TGTGCCAGCAGCTTAGTCAGTACAGGATCTAACTATGGCTACACCTTC.

Concerning this clone: Mismatch with germline at one junction end may stem from a read error. V usage is TRBV27 and J usage is TRBJ2-2; 13 bases are a match to TRBD2. The CDR3 is made up of 16 amino acids. In germline, CDR1 is MNHEY, CDR2 SMNVEV (reference sequence). CDR3 sequence: CASSLSITSGRGGLFF. The CDR3 region has the DNA TGTGCCAGCAGTTTATCGATAACTAGCGGGAGGGGGGGGCTGTTTTTT.

The table lists this clone with a few counts. The chain carries TRBV11-3 and TRBJ2-4; TRBD1 matches 7 bases. CDR1 is SGHNT, CDR2 YENEEA, per germline. There are 16 residues in the CDR3. The J segment lost 0 bases and the V segment lost 2 bases, leaving 4 bases of the junction unmatched. CDR3: CASSLSRGIAKNIQYF. In DNA, the CDR3 is TGTGCCAGCAGCTTAAGCAGGGGGATAGCCAAAAACATTCAGTACTTC.

V is TRBV12-5 and J is TRBJ1-1; D not certain. Trimming took 1 base from V and 4 from J, leaving 10 bases between them. Germline loops: CDR1 LGHNT, CDR2 FRNRAP. The CDR3 is 14 residues long. DNA for the CDR3: TGTGCTAGTGGTTTGGGAGGAGTGAGCACTGAAGCTTTCTTT. This gives the protein CASGLGGVSTEAFF. Full variable domain (remainder filled in from reference TRBV12-5 and TRBJ1-1): DARVTQTPRHKVTEMGQEVTMRCQPILGHNTVFWYRQTMMQGLELLAYFRNRAPLDDSGMPKDRFSAEMPDATLATLKIQPSEPRDSAVYFCASGLGGVSTEAFFGQGTRLTVV.

The chain employs TRBV27 and TRBJ1-1; D unresolved. From germline, CDR1 is MNHEY and CDR2 SMNVEV (reference sequence). Between the trimmed V and J ends, which lost 2 bases and 1 base, there was a span of 14 bases. This CDR3 has 16 residues. The CDR3 is CASSLITPYGNTEAFF. The CDR3 DNA follows: TGTGCCAGCAGTTTAATTACACCTTATGGGAACACTGAAGCTTTCTTT.

This sequence joins TRBV7-2 and TRBJ2-2; D gene unclear. CDR3 size: 12 residues. Germline V gene lookup returns CDR1 SGHTA and CDR2 FQGNSA. V was trimmed by 5 bases and J by 5 bases, leaving 6 bases between them. The CDR3 region is CASSLGTGELFF. The CDR3 coding sequence is TGTGCCAGCAGCCTAGGGACCGGGGAGCTGTTTTTT.

V is TRBV5-8 and J is TRBJ1-5, with D perhaps matching TRBD1 (5 bases). CDR3 length: 15 amino acids. The V gene lost 2 bases and the J gene lost 0 bases, with 9 bases spanning the gap. Germline-derived CDR1 and CDR2 are SGHTS and YDEGEE. CDR3 sequence reads: CASSLGTYSNQPQHF. The CDR3 DNA follows: TGTGCCAGCAGCTTAGGGACCTATAGCAATCAGCCCCAGCATTTT.

This chain connects TRBV6-5 to TRBJ1-1; D remains unclear. With 0 bases removed from V and 2 bases from J, the gap between germline ends came to 10 bases. Germline V CDR1 and CDR2: MNHEY, SVGAGI. The CDR3 is made up of 15 amino acids. The CDR3 is CASSYSVDGNTEAFF. CDR3 sequence (DNA): TGTGCCAGCAGTTACTCGGTCGACGGAAACACTGAAGCTTTCTTT.

The CDR3 nucleotides read TGTGCCAGTAATCAACAGGGCTGGAGCTCCTATAATTCACCCCTCCACTTT. It encodes CASNQQGWSSYNSPLHF. This chain connects TRBV19 to TRBJ1-6, with D possibly matching TRBD1 (6 bases). CDR1 is LNHDA, CDR2 SQIVND, per germline (reference sequence). This CDR3 spans 17 amino acids. The V end was cut by 7 bases, the J end by 0 bases, with 16 bases between. Filled out from reference TRBV19 and TRBJ1-6, the complete variable domain reads DGGITQSPKYLFRKEGQNVTLSCEQNLNHDAMYWYRQDPGQGLRLIYYSQIVNDFQKGDIAEGYSVSREKKESFPLTVTSAQKNPTAFYLCASNQQGWSSYNSPLHFGNGTRLTVT.

The chain recombines TRBV27 with TRBJ2-1; 7 bases match TRBD1. The trim removed 6 bases at V and 6 bases at J, leaving 23 bases unmatched. The CDR3 totals 19 residues. Germline V gene data show CDR1 as MNHEY and CDR2 as SMNVEV (reference sequence). The CDR3 sequence: CASSTQSGTVFSPPNEQFF. CDR3 DNA sequence: TGTGCCAGCAGCACACAGTCCGGGACAGTTTTTTCCCCCCCCAATGAGCAGTTCTTC.

The V and J genes are TRBV4-1 and TRBJ1-5; D not resolved. The CDR3 length is 13 residues. The V gene's germline CDR1 is MGHRA and CDR2 YSYEKL. V was clipped by 0 bases and J by 9 bases, with 9 bases between them. The CDR3 spells CASSQDEHRPQHF. DNA of the CDR3: TGCGCCAGCAGCCAAGATGAGCATCGGCCCCAGCATTTT.

The CDR3 loop is CATNLGGSYNEQFF. CDR3 in DNA: TGTGCCACCAATCTAGGCGGCTCCTACAATGAGCAGTTCTTC. J is TRBJ2-1 and V is TRBV6-5; the D is unclear. The germline gives CDR1 MNHEY, CDR2 SVGAGI. Between the trimmed V and J ends, which lost 10 bases and 0 bases, there was a span of 13 bases. This CDR3 has 14 amino acids.

This sequence joins TRBV7-3 and TRBJ2-7; D possibly corresponds to TRBD2 (5 bases). This CDR3 has 15 amino acids. Trimming stripped 5 bases from V and 2 bases from J, with 16 bases between. Germline V lookup: CDR1 SGHTA, CDR2 FQGTGA. The CDR3 region is CASSPPADGAYEQYF. CDR3 DNA: TGTGCCAGCAGCCCCCCAGCGGACGGAGCCTACGAGCAGTACTTC.

The rearrangement links TRBV5-8 to TRBJ1-5; 8 nucleotides line up with TRBD1. CDR3 length: 15 residues. Germline V gene sequence: CDR1 SGHTS, CDR2 YDEGEE. With 0 bases clipped from V and 4 bases from J, the junction kept 3 bases outside the gene matches. In nucleotides, the CDR3 is TGTGCCAGCAGCTTGGAAGGACAGGGTAATCAGCCCCAGCATTTT. Translated, it gives CASSLEGQGNQPQHF.

The rearrangement links TRBV6-5 to TRBJ2-7, with no clear D. Germline-derived CDR1 and CDR2 are MNHEY and SVGAGI. V gave up 4 bases and J gave up 3 bases, with 4 bases separating them. The CDR3 spans 11 residues. The CDR3 DNA sequence: TGTGCCAGCAGTTCCCTCTACGAGCAGTACTTC. Its translation is CASSSLYEQYF.

J is TRBJ2-5 and V is TRBV5-1; D is possibly TRBD1 (6 bases). Germline CDR1 is SGHRS and CDR2 is YFSETQ. V gave up 3 bases and J gave up 3 bases, with 12 bases separating them. The CDR3 loop spans 14 amino acids. The CDR3 spells CASSYGTLKETQYF. CDR3 in DNA: TGCGCCAGCAGCTACGGGACATTAAAAGAGACCCAGTACTTC.

This chain joins TRBV7-2 and TRBJ2-7, with 9 bases fitting TRBD1. Germline values: CDR1 SGHTA, CDR2 FQGNSA. The trim removed 5 bases at V and 3 bases at J, leaving 2 bases unmatched. The CDR3 sequence is 13 residues long. CDR3 nucleotides: TGTGCCAGCAGCCGACAGGGGGACTACGAGCAGTACTTC. Its protein is CASSRQGDYEQYF.

The chain joins TRBV30 to TRBJ1-6; D remains ambiguous. Germline V lookup: CDR1 GTSNPN, CDR2 SVGIG (reference sequence). This CDR3 region has 14 residues. Trimming took 1 base from V and 10 from J, leaving 14 bases between them. The CDR3 here is CAWSAGGSNSPLHF. CDR3 nucleotide sequence: TGTGCCTGGAGTGCAGGAGGTTCCAACTCACCCCTCCACTTT.

This clone occurred once. This chain uses TRBV5-1 with TRBJ1-6, with 7 bases aligning to TRBD1. CDR3 size: 14 residues. V shed 7 bases and J 6 bases; nucleotides not matched to a gene: 7. The V gene's germline CDR1 is SGHRS and CDR2 YFSETQ. The chain's CDR3 is CASSKQGLNSPLHF. The DNA of the CDR3 is TGCGCCAGCTCTAAACAGGGGCTTAATTCACCCCTCCACTTT.